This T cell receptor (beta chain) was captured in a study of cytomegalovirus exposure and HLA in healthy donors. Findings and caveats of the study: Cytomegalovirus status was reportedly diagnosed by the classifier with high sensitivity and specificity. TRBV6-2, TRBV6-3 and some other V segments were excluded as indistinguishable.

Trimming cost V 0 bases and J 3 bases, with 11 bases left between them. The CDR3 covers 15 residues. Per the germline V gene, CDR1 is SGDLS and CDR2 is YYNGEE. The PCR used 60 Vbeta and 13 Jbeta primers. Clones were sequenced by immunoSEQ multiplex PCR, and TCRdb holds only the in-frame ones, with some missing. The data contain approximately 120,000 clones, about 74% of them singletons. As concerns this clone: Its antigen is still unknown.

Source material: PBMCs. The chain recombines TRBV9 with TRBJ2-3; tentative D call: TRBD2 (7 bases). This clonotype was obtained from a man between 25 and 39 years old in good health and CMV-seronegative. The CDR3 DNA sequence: TGTGCCAGCAGCGTAGTTGCGGGGGCGACAGATACGCAGTATTTT. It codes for CASSVVAGATDTQYF.